This is a list of T cell receptor beta chains from one sample in a study of blood T cell repertoires in COVID-19. TCRdb keeps only in-frame clones here, not all; method: immunoSEQ multiplex PCR. The sample includes around 100,000 clones, about nine tenths of them seen just once. Sequenced material: peripheral blood. The origin of the receptors is a man aged 50-60 years with acute or convalescent COVID-19. Both conserved end residues are part of each CDR3. Fields, in order: V gene, J gene, D gene, clone size, CDR3 protein, CDR3 DNA. D genes are given only for firm matches. Clone size, where shown, is once, few, many, or a class for clones that have expanded.

v_call: TRBV4-1
j_call: TRBJ1-1
d_call: TRBD1
clone_size: -
cdr3_aa: CASSQDVDRGRIFDTEAFF
cdr3_nt: TGCGCCAGCAGCCAAGACGTCGACAGGGGGCGCATTTTCGACACTGAAGCTTTCTTT

v_call: TRBV18
j_call: TRBJ2-3
d_call: -
clone_size: once
cdr3_aa: CASSPPGGRSTDTQYF
cdr3_nt: TGTGCCAGCTCACCACCTGGCGGGCGGAGCACAGATACGCAGTATTTT

v_call: TRBV27
j_call: TRBJ1-6
d_call: -
clone_size: -
cdr3_aa: CASSLSDIRSPLHF
cdr3_nt: TGTGCCAGCAGTTTATCGGACATAAGATCACCCCTCCACTTT

v_call: TRBV6-4
j_call: TRBJ2-3
d_call: TRBD2
clone_size: -
cdr3_aa: CASSEAGLATDTQYF
cdr3_nt: TGTGCCAGCAGTGAGGCGGGACTAGCGACAGATACGCAGTATTTT

v_call: TRBV10-3
j_call: TRBJ2-7
d_call: -
clone_size: -
cdr3_aa: CATEGRSSYEQYF
cdr3_nt: TGTGCCACGGAGGGCAGGAGCTCCTACGAGCAGTACTTC

v_call: TRBV18
j_call: TRBJ2-5
d_call: TRBD1
clone_size: -
cdr3_aa: CASSPGTEETQYF
cdr3_nt: TGTGCCAGCTCACCTGGGACAGAAGAGACCCAGTACTTC

v_call: TRBV24-1
j_call: TRBJ1-2
d_call: -
clone_size: -
cdr3_aa: CATSESDHRGYGYTF
cdr3_nt: TGTGCCACCAGTGAAAGTGATCACCGGGGCTATGGCTACACCTTC

v_call: TRBV19
j_call: TRBJ2-3
d_call: TRBD2
clone_size: -
cdr3_aa: CASSSSRESGIDTQYF
cdr3_nt: TGTGCCAGTAGTAGCTCGCGGGAGTCGGGCATAGATACGCAGTATTTT

v_call: TRBV21-1
j_call: TRBJ1-1
d_call: -
clone_size: -
cdr3_aa: CASSKGPGGANTEAFF
cdr3_nt: TGTGCCAGCAGCAAAGGGCCAGGGGGCGCGAACACTGAAGCTTTCTTT

v_call: TRBV5-1
j_call: TRBJ2-2
d_call: TRBD2
clone_size: -
cdr3_aa: CASSREGSGELFF
cdr3_nt: TGCGCCAGCAGCCGGGAGGGGAGCGGGGAGCTGTTTTTT

v_call: TRBV27
j_call: TRBJ2-7
d_call: TRBD1
clone_size: once
cdr3_aa: CASSSWTGSSYEQYF
cdr3_nt: TGTGCCAGCAGTTCGTGGACAGGAAGCTCCTACGAGCAGTACTTC

v_call: TRBV23-1
j_call: TRBJ2-7
d_call: -
clone_size: -
cdr3_aa: CASSQSRNEQYF
cdr3_nt: TGCGCCAGCAGTCAATCGAGAAACGAGCAGTACTTC

v_call: TRBV5-8
j_call: TRBJ2-5
d_call: TRBD2
clone_size: -
cdr3_aa: CASSLRGLGRETQYF
cdr3_nt: TGTGCCAGCAGCCTCCGGGGACTAGGAAGAGAGACCCAGTACTTC

v_call: TRBV12-3/TRBV12-4
j_call: TRBJ2-3
d_call: -
clone_size: -
cdr3_aa: CASSLYSDTQYF
cdr3_nt: TGTGCCAGCAGTTTATACTCAGATACGCAGTATTTT

v_call: TRBV6-2/TRBV6-3
j_call: TRBJ2-3
d_call: -
clone_size: -
cdr3_aa: CASSLVLHTQYF
cdr3_nt: TGTGCCAGCAGTTTAGTTCTACATACGCAGTATTTT

v_call: TRBV7-6
j_call: TRBJ2-1
d_call: TRBD2
clone_size: -
cdr3_aa: CASSLVGTSGIVPPGGEQFF
cdr3_nt: TGTGCCAGCAGCTTAGTCGGGACTAGCGGGATAGTGCCCCCCGGGGGGGAGCAGTTCTTC

v_call: TRBV29-1
j_call: TRBJ2-7
d_call: TRBD1
clone_size: -
cdr3_aa: CSVEFSTGGPWYF
cdr3_nt: TGCAGCGTTGAATTCTCTACAGGGGGCCCCTGGTACTTC

v_call: TRBV5-1
j_call: TRBJ2-1
d_call: -
clone_size: -
cdr3_aa: CASSLGLPAHNEQFF
cdr3_nt: TGCGCCAGCAGCTTGGGACTTCCAGCCCACAATGAGCAGTTCTTC

v_call: TRBV30
j_call: TRBJ2-1
d_call: TRBD2
clone_size: -
cdr3_aa: CAWSPAGGDNEQFF
cdr3_nt: TGTGCCTGGAGTCCCGCGGGAGGGGACAATGAGCAGTTCTTC

v_call: TRBV11-3
j_call: TRBJ2-7
d_call: TRBD2
clone_size: -
cdr3_aa: CASSLAGEAGGPSGCEQYF
cdr3_nt: TGTGCCAGCAGCTTAGCAGGAGAGGCGGGAGGGCCTTCGGGCTGCGAGCAGTACTTC

v_call: TRBV18
j_call: TRBJ2-3
d_call: -
clone_size: -
cdr3_aa: CASSPPFGDTQYF
cdr3_nt: TGTGCCAGCTCACCACCGTTCGGGGATACGCAGTATTTT

v_call: TRBV5-4
j_call: TRBJ2-2
d_call: TRBD2
clone_size: few
cdr3_aa: CASSLPGGGTGELFF
cdr3_nt: TGTGCCAGCAGCTTGCCCGGGGGGGGTACCGGGGAGCTGTTTTTT

v_call: TRBV11-2
j_call: TRBJ2-1
d_call: -
clone_size: -
cdr3_aa: CASSQSEFYNEQFF
cdr3_nt: TGTGCCAGCAGTCAAAGCGAATTCTACAATGAGCAGTTCTTC

v_call: TRBV11-3
j_call: TRBJ2-7
d_call: -
clone_size: -
cdr3_aa: CASSEGLRGQYF
cdr3_nt: TGTGCCAGCAGCGAGGGACTTCGGGGGCAGTACTTC

v_call: TRBV19
j_call: TRBJ2-7
d_call: TRBD2
clone_size: -
cdr3_aa: CASSIGPAGDYEQYF
cdr3_nt: TGTGCCAGTAGTATAGGACCAGCGGGAGACTACGAGCAGTACTTC

v_call: TRBV2
j_call: TRBJ1-1
d_call: -
clone_size: -
cdr3_aa: CASSDGSWNTEAFF
cdr3_nt: TGTGCCAGCAGCGACGGGTCGTGGAACACTGAAGCTTTCTTT

v_call: TRBV19
j_call: TRBJ1-1
d_call: -
clone_size: -
cdr3_aa: CASSMYLGSTEAFF
cdr3_nt: TGTGCCAGTAGTATGTATCTGGGGAGCACTGAAGCTTTCTTT

v_call: TRBV5-4
j_call: TRBJ1-1
d_call: TRBD1
clone_size: -
cdr3_aa: CASSLSGGNTEAFF
cdr3_nt: TGTGCCAGCAGCTTGTCAGGGGGAAACACTGAAGCTTTCTTT

v_call: TRBV27
j_call: TRBJ2-7
d_call: -
clone_size: -
cdr3_aa: CASKDRNYEQYF
cdr3_nt: TGTGCCAGCAAAGACAGAAACTACGAGCAGTACTTC